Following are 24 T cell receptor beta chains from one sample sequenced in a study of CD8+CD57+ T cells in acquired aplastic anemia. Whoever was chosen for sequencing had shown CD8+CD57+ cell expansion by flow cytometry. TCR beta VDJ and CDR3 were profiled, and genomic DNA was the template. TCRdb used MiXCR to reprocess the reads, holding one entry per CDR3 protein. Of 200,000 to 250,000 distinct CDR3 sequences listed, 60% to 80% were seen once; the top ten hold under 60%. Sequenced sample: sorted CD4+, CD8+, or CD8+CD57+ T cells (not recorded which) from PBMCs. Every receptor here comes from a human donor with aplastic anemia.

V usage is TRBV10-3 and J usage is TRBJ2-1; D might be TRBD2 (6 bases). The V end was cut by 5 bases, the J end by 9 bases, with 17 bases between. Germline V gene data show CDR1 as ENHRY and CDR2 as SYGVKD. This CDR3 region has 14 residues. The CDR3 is CAISPRDQDTEQFF. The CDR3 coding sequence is TGTGCCATCAGTCCGCGGGACCAGGACACTGAGCAGTTCTTC.

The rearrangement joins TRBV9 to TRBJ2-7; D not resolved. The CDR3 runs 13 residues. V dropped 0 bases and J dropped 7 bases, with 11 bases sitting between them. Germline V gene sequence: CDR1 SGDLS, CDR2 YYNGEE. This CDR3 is CASSVAGGREQYF. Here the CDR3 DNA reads TGTGCCAGCAGCGTAGCGGGTGGGCGGGAGCAGTACTTC.

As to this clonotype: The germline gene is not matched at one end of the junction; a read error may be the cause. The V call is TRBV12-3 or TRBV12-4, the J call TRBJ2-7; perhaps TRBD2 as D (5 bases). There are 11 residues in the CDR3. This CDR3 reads CASSFTGELYF. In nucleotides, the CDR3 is TGTGCCAGCAGTTTTACCGGGGAGCTGTACTTC.

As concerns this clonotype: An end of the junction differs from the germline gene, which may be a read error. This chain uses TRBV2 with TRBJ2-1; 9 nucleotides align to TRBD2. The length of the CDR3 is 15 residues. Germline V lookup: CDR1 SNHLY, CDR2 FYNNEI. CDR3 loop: CASREGTSSHNEQFF. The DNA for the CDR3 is TGTGCCAGCAGAGAAGGGACTAGCAGCCACAATGAGCAGTTCTTC.

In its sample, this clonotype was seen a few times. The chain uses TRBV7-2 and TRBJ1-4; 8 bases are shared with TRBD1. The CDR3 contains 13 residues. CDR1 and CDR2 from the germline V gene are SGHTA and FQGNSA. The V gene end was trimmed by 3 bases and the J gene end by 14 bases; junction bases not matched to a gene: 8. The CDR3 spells CASSFGTGEGLFF. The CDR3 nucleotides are TGTGCCAGCAGCTTTGGGACAGGAGAAGGGCTGTTTTTT.

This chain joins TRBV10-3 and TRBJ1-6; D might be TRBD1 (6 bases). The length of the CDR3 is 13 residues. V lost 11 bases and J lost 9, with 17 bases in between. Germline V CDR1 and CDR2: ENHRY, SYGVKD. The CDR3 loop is CALREETGSPLHF. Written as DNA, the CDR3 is TGTGCCCTACGGGAGGAGACAGGTTCACCCCTCCACTTT.

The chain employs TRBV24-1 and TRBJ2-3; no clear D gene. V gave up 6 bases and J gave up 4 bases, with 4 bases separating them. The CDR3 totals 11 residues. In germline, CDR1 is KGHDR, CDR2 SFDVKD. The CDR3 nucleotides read TGTGCCACCAGTCAAGCAGATACGCAGTATTTT. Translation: CATSQADTQYF.

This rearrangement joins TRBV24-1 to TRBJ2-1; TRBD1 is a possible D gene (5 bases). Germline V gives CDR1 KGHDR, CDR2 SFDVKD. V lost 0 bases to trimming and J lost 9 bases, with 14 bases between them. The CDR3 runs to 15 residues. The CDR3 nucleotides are TGTGCCACCAGTGATTTGGCGTTGGGGCGAGGTGAGCAGTTCTTC. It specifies CATSDLALGRGEQFF.

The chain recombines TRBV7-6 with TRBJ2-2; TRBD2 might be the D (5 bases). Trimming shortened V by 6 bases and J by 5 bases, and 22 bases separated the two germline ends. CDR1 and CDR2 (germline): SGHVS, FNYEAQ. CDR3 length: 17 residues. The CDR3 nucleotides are TGTGCCAGCAGGCGCATACTAGAAGGGTTTAAGACCGGGGAGCTGTTTTTT. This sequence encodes CASRRILEGFKTGELFF. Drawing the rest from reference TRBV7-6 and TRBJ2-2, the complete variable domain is GAGVSQSPRYKVTKRGQDVALRCDPISGHVSLYWYRQALGQGPEFLTYFNYEAQQDKSGLPNDRFSAERPEGSISTLTIQRTEQRDSAMYRCASRRILEGFKTGELFFGEGSRLTVL.

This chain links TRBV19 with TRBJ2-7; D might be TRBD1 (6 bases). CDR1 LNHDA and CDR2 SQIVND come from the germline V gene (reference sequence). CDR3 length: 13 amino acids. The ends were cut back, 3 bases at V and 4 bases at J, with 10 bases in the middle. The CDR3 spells CASSMAGAYEQYF. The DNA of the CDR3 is TGTGCCAGTAGTATGGCAGGGGCGTACGAGCAGTACTTC.

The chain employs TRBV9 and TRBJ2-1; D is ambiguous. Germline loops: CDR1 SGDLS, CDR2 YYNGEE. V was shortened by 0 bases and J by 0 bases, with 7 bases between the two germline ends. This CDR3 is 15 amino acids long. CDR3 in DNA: TGTGCCAGCAGCGTAGAACGCAGCTCCTACAATGAGCAGTTCTTC. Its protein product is CASSVERSSYNEQFF.

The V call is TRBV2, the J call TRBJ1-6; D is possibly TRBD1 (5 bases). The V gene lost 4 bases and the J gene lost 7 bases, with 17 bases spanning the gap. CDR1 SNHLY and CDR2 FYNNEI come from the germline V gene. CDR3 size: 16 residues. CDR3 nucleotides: TGTGCCAGCAGTGTAAGGAGTTCGGACAAAAATTCACCCCTCCACTTT. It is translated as CASSVRSSDKNSPLHF.

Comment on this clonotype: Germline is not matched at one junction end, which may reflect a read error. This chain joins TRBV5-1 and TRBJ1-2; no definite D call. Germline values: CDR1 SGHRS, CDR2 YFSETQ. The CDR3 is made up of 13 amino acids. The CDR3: CASSSPTNYGYTF. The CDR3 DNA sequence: TGTGCCAGCAGCTCACCGACCAACTATGGCTACACCTTC.

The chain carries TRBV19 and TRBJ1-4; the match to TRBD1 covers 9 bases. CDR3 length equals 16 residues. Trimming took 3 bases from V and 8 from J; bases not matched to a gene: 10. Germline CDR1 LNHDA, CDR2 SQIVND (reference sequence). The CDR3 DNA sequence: TGTGCCAGTAGTATGCCCCGGACAGGGGAGAGGGAAAAACTGTTTTTT. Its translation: CASSMPRTGEREKLFF. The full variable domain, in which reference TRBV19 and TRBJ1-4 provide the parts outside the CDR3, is DGGITQSPKYLFRKEGQNVTLSCEQNLNHDAMYWYRQDPGQGLRLIYYSQIVNDFQKGDIAEGYSVSREKKESFPLTVTSAQKNPTAFYLCASSMPRTGEREKLFFGSGTQLSVL.

The CDR3 protein is CASSELRETQYF. As DNA, the CDR3 is TGTGCCAGCAGTGAATTGCGAGAGACCCAGTACTTC. V gene TRBV25-1 combines with J gene TRBJ2-5, with D hard to call. There are 12 residues in the CDR3. The V gene's germline CDR1 is MGHDK and CDR2 SYGVNS. V lost 1 base to trimming and J lost 4 bases, with 4 bases between them.

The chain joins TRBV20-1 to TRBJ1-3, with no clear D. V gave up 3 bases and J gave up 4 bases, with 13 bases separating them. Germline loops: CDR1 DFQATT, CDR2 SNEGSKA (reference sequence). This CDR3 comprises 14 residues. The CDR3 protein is CSARAEGTGNTIYF. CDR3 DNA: TGCAGTGCTAGGGCGGAGGGTACAGGAAACACCATATATTTT.

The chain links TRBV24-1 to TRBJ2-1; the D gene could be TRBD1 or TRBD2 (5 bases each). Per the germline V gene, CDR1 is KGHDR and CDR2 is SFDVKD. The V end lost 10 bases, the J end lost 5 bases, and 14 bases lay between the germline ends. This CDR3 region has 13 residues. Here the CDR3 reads CATASRGDNEQFF. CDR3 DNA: TGTGCCACGGCGAGCAGAGGGGACAATGAGCAGTTCTTC.

This CDR3 reads CASSLAIGTGVFGTDTQYF. CDR3 nucleotides: TGCGCCAGCAGCTTGGCCATCGGGACAGGGGTTTTTGGCACAGATACGCAGTATTTT. The chain recombines TRBV5-1 with TRBJ2-3, with TRBD1 matching 10 bases. J lost 1 base, V lost 0 bases, and 11 bases had no gene match. CDR1 is SGHRS, CDR2 YFSETQ, per germline. The CDR3 has 19 amino acids.

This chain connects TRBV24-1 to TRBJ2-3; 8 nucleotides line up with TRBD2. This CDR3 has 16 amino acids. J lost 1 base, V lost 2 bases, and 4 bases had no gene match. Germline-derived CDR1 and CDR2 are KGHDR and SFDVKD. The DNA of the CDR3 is TGTGCCACCAGTGATTCGGGACTAGGGGGCACAGATACGCAGTATTTT. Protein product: CATSDSGLGGTDTQYF.

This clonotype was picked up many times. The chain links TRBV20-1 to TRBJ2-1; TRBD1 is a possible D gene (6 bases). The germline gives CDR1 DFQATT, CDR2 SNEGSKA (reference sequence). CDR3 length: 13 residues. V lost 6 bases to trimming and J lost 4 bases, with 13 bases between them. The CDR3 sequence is CSAGNRDYNEQFF. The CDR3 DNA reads TGCAGTGCGGGGAACAGGGATTACAATGAGCAGTTCTTC.

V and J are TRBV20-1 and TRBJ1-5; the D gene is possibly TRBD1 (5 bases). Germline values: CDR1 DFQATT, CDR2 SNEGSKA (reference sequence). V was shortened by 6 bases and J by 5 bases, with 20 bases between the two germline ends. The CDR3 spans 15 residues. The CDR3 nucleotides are TGCAGTGCCTCGGGACTCCGGAGTGGGGATCAGCCCCAGCATTTT. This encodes CSASGLRSGDQPQHF.

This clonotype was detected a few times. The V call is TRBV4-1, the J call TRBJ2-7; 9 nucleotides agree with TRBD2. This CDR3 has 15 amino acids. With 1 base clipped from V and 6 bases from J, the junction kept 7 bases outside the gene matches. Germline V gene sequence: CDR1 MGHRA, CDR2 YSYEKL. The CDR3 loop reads CASSQVAGTSREQYF. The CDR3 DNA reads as TGCGCCAGCAGCCAAGTGGCTGGGACTAGCCGCGAGCAGTACTTC.

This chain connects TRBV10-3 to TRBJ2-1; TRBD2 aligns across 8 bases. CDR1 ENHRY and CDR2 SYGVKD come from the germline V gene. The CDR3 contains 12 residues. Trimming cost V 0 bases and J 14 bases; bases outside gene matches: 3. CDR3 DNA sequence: TGTGCCATCAGTGAGTCTAGCGGGGAGGAGTTCTTC. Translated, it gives CAISESSGEEFF.

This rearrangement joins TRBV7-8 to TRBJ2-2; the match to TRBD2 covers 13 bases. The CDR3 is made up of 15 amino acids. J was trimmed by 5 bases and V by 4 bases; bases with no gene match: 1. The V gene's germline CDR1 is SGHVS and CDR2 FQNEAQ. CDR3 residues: CASSWGLAGTGELFF. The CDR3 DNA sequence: TGTGCCAGCAGCTGGGGACTAGCGGGAACCGGGGAGCTGTTTTTT. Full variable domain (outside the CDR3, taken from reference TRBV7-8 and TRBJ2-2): GAGVSQSPRYKVAKRGQDVALRCDPISGHVSLFWYQQALGQGPEFLTYFQNEAQLDKSGLPSDRFFAERPEGSVSTLKIQRTQQEDSAVYLCASSWGLAGTGELFFGEGSRLTVL.